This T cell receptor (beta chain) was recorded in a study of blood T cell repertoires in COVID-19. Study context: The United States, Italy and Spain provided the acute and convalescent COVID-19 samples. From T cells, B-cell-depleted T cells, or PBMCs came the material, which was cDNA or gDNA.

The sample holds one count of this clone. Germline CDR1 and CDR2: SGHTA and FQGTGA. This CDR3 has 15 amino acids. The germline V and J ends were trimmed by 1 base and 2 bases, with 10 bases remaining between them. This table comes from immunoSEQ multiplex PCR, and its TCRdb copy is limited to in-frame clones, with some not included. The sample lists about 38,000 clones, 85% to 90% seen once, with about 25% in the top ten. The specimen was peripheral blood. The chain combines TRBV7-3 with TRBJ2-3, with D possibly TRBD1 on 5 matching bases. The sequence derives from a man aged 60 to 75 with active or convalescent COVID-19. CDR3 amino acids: CASSLNQGFTDTQYF. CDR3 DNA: TGTGCCAGCAGCTTAAATCAGGGATTCACAGATACGCAGTATTTT.